This TCR beta chain was captured in a study of long-term antiretroviral therapy in people with HIV. The study, taken as a whole, reports: Blood was collected between about 2003 and 2018, possibly under older ART regimens. Whichever time point was examined, clones expanded before ART dominated the repertoire.

Concerning this clone itself: Its antigen is as yet unknown.

This CDR3 has 12 residues. CDR1 is GTSNPN, CDR2 SVGIG, per germline (reference sequence). A v3.0 immunoSEQ assay was performed at survey level. Using immunoSEQ multiplex PCR, the repertoire was profiled, and TCRdb retains in-frame clones only, with some absent. The table shows 42,000 or so clones, with around 83% occurring only once. The chain is built from TRBV30 and TRBJ1-1; possibly TRBD1 for D (6 bases). This TCR derives from a woman in her fifties or sixties with HIV. The specimen comprised unsorted PBMCs, sampled 3.1 years after starting antiretroviral therapy. The CDR3 region has the DNA TGTCGAGGGGGGATTGCTTACACTGAAGCTTTCTTT. Protein: CRGGIAYTEAFF.